The sequence of this T cell receptor (beta chain) was determined in a study of blood T cells in healthy people across ages. A second PCR, run for roughly 7 to 12 cycles, used a sample-barcoded 5' primer plus a J-beta primer mix. TCRdb re-called the 5' RACE reads through MiXCR, storing one row per CDR3 protein. This sample carries about 930,000 distinct CDR3 sequences, about 27% of them seen once, and the ten largest clones take approximately 10%. Findings of the study overall: In these data, TCR beta diversity tracked strongly with naive T cell percentage. Significant beta diversity loss was already apparent by age approximately 37, declining roughly linearly.

This clonotype turned up a few times. Its antigen is undetermined. This CDR3 comprises 12 residues. The V gene lost 4 bases and the J gene lost 6 bases, with 8 bases spanning the gap. Germline values: CDR1 SGHTA, CDR2 FQGNSA. A further study also used this sample, focusing on T cells of mothers and their children. That source notes: Slightly higher but non-significant overlap marked related mother-child pairs versus unrelated pairs.

The chain employs TRBV7-2 and TRBJ2-3; D remains unclear. This receptor was identified in a woman in her thirties or forties in good health. The sequenced sample consisted of blood. The CDR3 DNA is TGTGCCAGCAGCTCATACCTGGATACGCAGTATTTT. It is translated as CASSSYLDTQYF.